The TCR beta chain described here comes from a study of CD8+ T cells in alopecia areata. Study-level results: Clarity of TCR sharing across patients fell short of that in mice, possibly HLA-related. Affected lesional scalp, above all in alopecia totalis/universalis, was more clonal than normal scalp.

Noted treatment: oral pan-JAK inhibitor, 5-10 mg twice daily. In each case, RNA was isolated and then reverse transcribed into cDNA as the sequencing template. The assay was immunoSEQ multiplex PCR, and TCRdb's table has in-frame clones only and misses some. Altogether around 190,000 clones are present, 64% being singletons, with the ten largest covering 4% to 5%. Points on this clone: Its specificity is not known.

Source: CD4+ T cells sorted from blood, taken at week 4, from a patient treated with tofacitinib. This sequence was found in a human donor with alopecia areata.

In DNA form, the CDR3 reads TGTGCCAGCAGTTCGTTCGGGAGCCTGGGCAATCAGCCCCAGCATTTT. Translated: CASSSFGSLGNQPQHF. This sequence joins TRBV6-6 and TRBJ1-5; D ambiguous. Trimming cost V 4 bases and J 2 bases, with 15 bases left between them. Germline assignment: CDR1 MNHNY and CDR2 SVGAGI (reference sequence). CDR3 length equals 16 residues.